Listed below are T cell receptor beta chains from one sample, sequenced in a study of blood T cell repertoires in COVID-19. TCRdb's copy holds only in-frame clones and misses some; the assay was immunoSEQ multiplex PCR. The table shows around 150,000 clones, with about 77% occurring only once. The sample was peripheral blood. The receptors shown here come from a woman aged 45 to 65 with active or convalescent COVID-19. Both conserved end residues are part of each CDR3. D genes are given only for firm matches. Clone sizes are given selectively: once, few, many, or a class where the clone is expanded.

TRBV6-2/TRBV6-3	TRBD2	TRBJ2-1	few	TGTGCCAGCAGTAAGCACACCGGGACTAGCATTTTCTTC	CASSKHTGTSIFF
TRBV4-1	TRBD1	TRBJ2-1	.	TGCGCCAGCAGCCTACAGGGGGCTTCCTACAATGAGCAGTTCTTC	CASSLQGASYNEQFF
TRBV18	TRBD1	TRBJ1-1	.	TGTGCCAGCTCATTTCCGGGACAGGGGGTCGCTGAAGCTTTCTTT	CASSFPGQGVAEAFF
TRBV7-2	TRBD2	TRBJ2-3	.	TGTGCCAGCAGCTCTAGCGGCCGCACAGATACGCAGTATTTT	CASSSSGRTDTQYF
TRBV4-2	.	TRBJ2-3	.	TGTGCCAGCAGCCAAGAGTGGGCTACGCAGTATTTT	CASSQEWATQYF
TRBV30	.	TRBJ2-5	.	TGTGCCTGGAGTGTACAAGGGGGGGGAGAGACCCAGTACTTC	CAWSVQGGGETQYF
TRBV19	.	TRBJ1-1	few	TGTGCCAGTAGTATAGACGCCACTCTTCCTATGGAAGCTTTCTTT	CASSIDATLPMEAFF
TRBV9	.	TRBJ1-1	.	TGTGCCAGCAGTAGGTGGACGGGAAGTGAAGCTTTCTTT	CASSRWTGSEAFF
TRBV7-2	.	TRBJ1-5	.	TGTGCCAGCAGCTTAGCTGCGGGAAGCAATCAGCCCCAGCATTTT	CASSLAAGSNQPQHF
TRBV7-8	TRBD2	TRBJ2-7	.	TGTGCCAGCAGCTTATTGTGGGGGGGCTACGAGCAGTACTTC	CASSLLWGGYEQYF
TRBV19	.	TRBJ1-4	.	TGTGCCAGTAGTATATCCGCCCCTCGAGGAGAAAAACTGTTTTTT	CASSISAPRGEKLFF
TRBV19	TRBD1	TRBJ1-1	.	TGTGCCAGTAAGGCGCGGGGGACAGGGTTTAGAACCAAGAACACTGAAGCTTTCTTT	CASKARGTGFRTKNTEAFF
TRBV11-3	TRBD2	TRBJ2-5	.	TGTGCCAGCAGCGCCGGGGGGACTAGCGGGAGGTGGGAGACCCAGTACTTC	CASSAGGTSGRWETQYF
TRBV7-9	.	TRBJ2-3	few	TGTGCCAGCAGCTTAGTGGGCAGTGTCGCAGATACGCAGTATTTT	CASSLVGSVADTQYF
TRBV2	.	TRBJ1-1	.	TGTGCCAGCGAGACAGAGCGGAACACTGAAGCTTTCTTT	CASETERNTEAFF
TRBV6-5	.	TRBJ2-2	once	TGTGCCAGCAGTCGCTCGGGGGCGAACACCGGGGAGCTGTTTTTT	CASSRSGANTGELFF
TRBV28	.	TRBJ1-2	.	TGTGCCAGCAGTTCCCCGGGGGAGACCTATGGCTACACCTTC	CASSSPGETYGYTF
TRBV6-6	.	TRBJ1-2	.	TGTGCCAGCAGTCGACAGTATGGCTACACCTTC	CASSRQYGYTF
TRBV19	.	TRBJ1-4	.	TGTGCCAGTTCTATCCTGGGGCCGCTCGTAACTAATGAAAAACTGTTTTTT	CASSILGPLVTNEKLFF
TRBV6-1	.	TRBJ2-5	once	TGTGCCAGCAGTGACAGCGGTCAAGAGACCCAGTACTTC	CASSDSGQETQYF
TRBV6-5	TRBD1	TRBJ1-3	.	TGTGCCAGCAGGGGACAGGGAAGGGAGGGAAACACCATATATTTT	CASRGQGREGNTIYF
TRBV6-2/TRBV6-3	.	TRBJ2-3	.	TGTGCCAGCAGTTTACTAGATACGCAGTATTTT	CASSLLDTQYF
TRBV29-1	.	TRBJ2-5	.	TGCAGCGTTCACCAAGCAGAGACCCAGTACTTC	CSVHQAETQYF
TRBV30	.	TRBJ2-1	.	TGTGCCTGGAACCCAACTTCCTACAATGAGCAGTTCTTC	CAWNPTSYNEQFF
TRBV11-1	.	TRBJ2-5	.	TGTGCCAGCAGCTTCGGCCAGGCCCCGTTGACCCAGTACTTC	CASSFGQAPLTQYF
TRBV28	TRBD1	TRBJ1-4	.	TGTGCCAGCAGCGTACGGGACAGCAATGAAAAACTGTTTTTT	CASSVRDSNEKLFF
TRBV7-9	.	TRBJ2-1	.	TGTGCCAGCAGCTTAGAGGGACTGGGGACTTCGGATGAGCAGTTCTTC	CASSLEGLGTSDEQFF
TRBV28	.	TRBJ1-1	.	TGTGCCAGCAGTCGTGATTACGGGCGGGACACTGAAGCTTTCTTT	CASSRDYGRDTEAFF
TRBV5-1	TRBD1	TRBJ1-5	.	TGCGCCAGCAGCGAGGGGGCTAGCAATCAGCCCCAGCATTTT	CASSEGASNQPQHF
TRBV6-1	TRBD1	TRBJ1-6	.	TGTGCCAGCAGTGACACCAGGGGGAATGAATCACCCCTCCACTTT	CASSDTRGNESPLHF
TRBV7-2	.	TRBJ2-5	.	TGTGCCAGCAGCTCGGGTAGCGGCCAAGAGACCCAGTACTTC	CASSSGSGQETQYF
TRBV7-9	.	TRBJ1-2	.	TGTGCCAGCAGCTTAGAGGCAGGGCGGCTAGATGGCTACACCTTC	CASSLEAGRLDGYTF
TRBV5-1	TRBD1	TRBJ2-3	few	TGCGCCAGCAGCCAACAGGGGCTGGGACCGGGAGATACGCAGTATTTT	CASSQQGLGPGDTQYF
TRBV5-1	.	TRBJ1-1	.	TGCGCCAGCAGCTTGTATTTTAGACAGGAGAACACTGAAGCTTTCTTT	CASSLYFRQENTEAFF
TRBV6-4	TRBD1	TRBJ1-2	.	TGTGCCAGCAGTGACTCTTTTCGCGGACAGGGAAACTATGGCTACACCTTC	CASSDSFRGQGNYGYTF
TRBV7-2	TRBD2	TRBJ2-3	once	TGTGCCAGCAGTTTAGGGACTAGCGGGGGGCTTAGCACAGATACGCAGTATTTT	CASSLGTSGGLSTDTQYF
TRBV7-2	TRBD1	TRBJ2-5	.	TGTGCCAGCAGCTTAGCGACAGGGGCTTTCGAGACCCAGTACTTC	CASSLATGAFETQYF
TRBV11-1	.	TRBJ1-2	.	TGTGCCAGCAGCTTAGTAATGGGGAGCGGCTACACCTTC	CASSLVMGSGYTF
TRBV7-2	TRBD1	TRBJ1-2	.	TGTGCCAGCACTCTAGGGTGGACAGGGGGTCCCACCTTC	CASTLGWTGGPTF
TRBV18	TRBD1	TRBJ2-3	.	TGTGCCAGCTCACCACGGGACAGGGTCACAGATACGCAGTATTTT	CASSPRDRVTDTQYF
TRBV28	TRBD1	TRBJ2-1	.	TGTGCCAGCAGGGAGCCGGGACAGGCCCTGAGGGGGCAGTTCTTC	CASREPGQALRGQFF
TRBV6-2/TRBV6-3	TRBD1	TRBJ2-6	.	TGTGCCAGCAGTTACAGGGGGCGCATCTCTGGGGCCAACGTCCTGACTTTC	CASSYRGRISGANVLTF
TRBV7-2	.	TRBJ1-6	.	TGTGCCAGCAGCTTAGGCGGCGGGGGGCCTTCTGATTCACCCCTCCACTTT	CASSLGGGGPSDSPLHF
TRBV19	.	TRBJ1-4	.	TGTGCCAGTAAGCCCCGGACTAATGAAAAACTGTTTTTT	CASKPRTNEKLFF